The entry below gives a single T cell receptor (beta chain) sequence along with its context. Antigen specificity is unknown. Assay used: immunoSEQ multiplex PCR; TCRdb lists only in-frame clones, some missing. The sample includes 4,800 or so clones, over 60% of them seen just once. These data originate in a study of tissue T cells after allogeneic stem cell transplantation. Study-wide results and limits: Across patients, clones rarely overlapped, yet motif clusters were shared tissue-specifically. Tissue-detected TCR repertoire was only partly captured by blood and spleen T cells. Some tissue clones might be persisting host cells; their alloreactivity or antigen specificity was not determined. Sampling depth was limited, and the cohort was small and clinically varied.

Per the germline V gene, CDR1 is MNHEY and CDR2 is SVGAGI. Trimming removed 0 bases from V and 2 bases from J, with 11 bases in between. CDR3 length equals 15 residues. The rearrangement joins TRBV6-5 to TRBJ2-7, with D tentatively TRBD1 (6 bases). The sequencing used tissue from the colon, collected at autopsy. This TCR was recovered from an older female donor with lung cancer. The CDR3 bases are TGTGCCAGCAGTTACTCGACGCGGACAGCCTACGAGCAGTACTTC. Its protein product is CASSYSTRTAYEQYF.